This T cell receptor (beta chain) was documented in a study of T cell changes during pregnancy in multiple sclerosis. V shed 6 bases and J shed 10 bases, with 22 bases lying between them. This CDR3 region has 14 residues. Germline loops: CDR1 SGDLS, CDR2 YYNGEE. Data came from immunoSEQ multiplex PCR; TCRdb stores just in-frame clones and leaves some out. The sample has some 30,000 clones; approximately 86% are singletons. The chain has TRBV9 and TRBJ1-1, with D possibly being TRBD1 (6 bases). This TCR was recovered from a female donor with multiple sclerosis, enrolled in a pregnancy study. Sequences were derived from CD8+ T cells from peripheral blood mononuclear cells, sampled before pregnancy. This chain's CDR3 is CASNPTGRGRGAFF. In DNA form, the CDR3 reads TGTGCCAGCAACCCTACAGGGCGGGGGCGAGGAGCTTTCTTT. Combining the CDR3 with reference TRBV9 and TRBJ1-1 gives the whole variable domain DSGVTQTPKHLITATGQRVTLRCSPRSGDLSVYWYQQSLDQGLQFLIQYYNGEERAKGNILERFSAQQFPDLHSELNLSSLELGDSALYFCASNPTGRGRGAFFGQGTRLTVV.